A selection of T cell receptor beta chains follows, all from one sample in a study of T cell repertoires in cytomegalovirus infection. TCRdb re-called the reads with MiXCR, one entry per CDR3 protein. Among a few hundred thousand distinct CDR3 sequences listed, about 27% were seen once. These receptors have no known antigen. The source was cultured PBMCs, collected from culture after CMV antigen stimulation. Receptors were obtained from a human donor in good health (CMV status not recorded). Some clones in this sample may be carry-over from other donors' samples. CDR3s leave out the opening cysteine and the closing phenylalanine or tryptophan. The D gene is left open where the match is weak. Size is stated for part of the rows, as once, few or many counts, or as a class when the clone is expanded.

clone_size: few; j_call: TRBJ2-2; cdr3_length: 12; v_call: TRBV7-3; d_call: .; cdr3_aa: ASSRNMRDGELF
clone_size: few; j_call: TRBJ2-1; cdr3_length: 12; v_call: TRBV5-4; d_call: TRBD2; cdr3_aa: ASSSGLAPWGQF
clone_size: .; j_call: TRBJ2-7; cdr3_length: 12; v_call: TRBV10-3; d_call: TRBD2; cdr3_aa: AIRGTSEHLEQY
clone_size: few; j_call: TRBJ2-1; cdr3_length: 15; v_call: TRBV12-5; d_call: TRBD2; cdr3_aa: ASGLSILAGAGNEQF
clone_size: many; j_call: TRBJ1-1; cdr3_length: 6; v_call: TRBV7-2; d_call: .; cdr3_aa: ASSEAF
clone_size: many; j_call: TRBJ2-6; cdr3_length: 15; v_call: TRBV2; d_call: .; cdr3_aa: ASRASAHRSGANVLT
clone_size: few; j_call: TRBJ1-1; cdr3_length: 16; v_call: TRBV7-9; d_call: TRBD1; cdr3_aa: ASSFTRGIIPQRTEAF
clone_size: .; j_call: TRBJ1-2; cdr3_length: 13; v_call: TRBV13; d_call: .; cdr3_aa: ASSLGVGARYGYT
clone_size: .; j_call: TRBJ1-4; cdr3_length: 13; v_call: TRBV7-6; d_call: .; cdr3_aa: ASSLPWGTNEKLF
clone_size: .; j_call: TRBJ2-5; cdr3_length: 14; v_call: TRBV5-1; d_call: .; cdr3_aa: ASSLSGLGAQETQY
clone_size: few; j_call: TRBJ2-1; cdr3_length: 15; v_call: TRBV7-6; d_call: TRBD2; cdr3_aa: ASSPGLAGGPRAEQF
clone_size: .; j_call: TRBJ2-6; cdr3_length: 11; v_call: TRBV20-1; d_call: .; cdr3_aa: SARVRGRNVLT
clone_size: .; j_call: TRBJ2-7; cdr3_length: 14; v_call: TRBV7-8; d_call: TRBD1; cdr3_aa: ASSLARGDRTYEQY
clone_size: few; j_call: TRBJ2-1; cdr3_length: 13; v_call: TRBV7-2; d_call: .; cdr3_aa: ASSLLSLGYNEQF
clone_size: few; j_call: TRBJ1-2; cdr3_length: 11; v_call: TRBV11-2; d_call: .; cdr3_aa: ASSLEWLSGYT
clone_size: few; j_call: TRBJ2-7; cdr3_length: 10; v_call: TRBV11-3; d_call: .; cdr3_aa: ASSSQVGEQY
clone_size: few; j_call: TRBJ2-5; cdr3_length: 10; v_call: TRBV10-3; d_call: .; cdr3_aa: AISEGQETQY
clone_size: .; j_call: TRBJ1-2; cdr3_length: 12; v_call: TRBV25-1; d_call: .; cdr3_aa: ASSEVNRGLGYT
clone_size: .; j_call: TRBJ1-2; cdr3_length: 11; v_call: TRBV7-9; d_call: .; cdr3_aa: ASHGANNYGYT
clone_size: .; j_call: TRBJ2-1; cdr3_length: 14; v_call: TRBV7-4; d_call: TRBD2; cdr3_aa: ASSLWRGDFLNEQF
clone_size: few; j_call: TRBJ1-2; cdr3_length: 13; v_call: TRBV10-3; d_call: TRBD1; cdr3_aa: AISEEGTGRYGYT
clone_size: many; j_call: TRBJ2-3; cdr3_length: 13; v_call: TRBV7-2; d_call: TRBD2; cdr3_aa: ASSLGGRGTDTQY
clone_size: few; j_call: TRBJ1-5; cdr3_length: 13; v_call: TRBV7-8; d_call: .; cdr3_aa: ASSPRQGTNQPQH
clone_size: few; j_call: TRBJ1-1; cdr3_length: 12; v_call: TRBV7-8; d_call: .; cdr3_aa: ASSLALMNTEAF
clone_size: .; j_call: TRBJ2-7; cdr3_length: 11; v_call: TRBV18; d_call: .; cdr3_aa: ASSPRHSYEQY
clone_size: .; j_call: TRBJ1-2; cdr3_length: 7; v_call: TRBV11-2; d_call: .; cdr3_aa: ASGGGYT
clone_size: few; j_call: TRBJ2-7; cdr3_length: 12; v_call: TRBV11-2; d_call: .; cdr3_aa: ASSLGGTPYEQY
clone_size: .; j_call: TRBJ1-6; cdr3_length: 13; v_call: TRBV19; d_call: TRBD1; cdr3_aa: ASTLIDRDNSPLH
clone_size: .; j_call: TRBJ1-5; cdr3_length: 12; v_call: TRBV4-2; d_call: .; cdr3_aa: ASSQDSYNQPQH
clone_size: .; j_call: TRBJ2-3; cdr3_length: 16; v_call: TRBV24-1; d_call: TRBD2; cdr3_aa: ATSDSRLAGGPGDTQY
clone_size: .; j_call: TRBJ1-5; cdr3_length: 16; v_call: TRBV5-6; d_call: TRBD1; cdr3_aa: ASSLSTGGVYSNQPQH